This T cell receptor (beta chain) was recorded in a study of T cell repertoires in cytomegalovirus infection. Using its own MiXCR run on the reads, TCRdb lists one record per CDR3 protein. The sample contains some 590,000 distinct CDR3 sequences, over 35% of which appear only once. Regarding this clonotype: As yet, its antigen is unknown.

Between the trimmed V and J ends, which lost 4 bases and 3 bases, there was a span of 12 bases. This CDR3 has 14 amino acids. The material was cultured PBMCs, obtained from culture after CMV antigen stimulation. The chain is built from TRBV12-3 or TRBV12-4 and TRBJ1-1; tentative D call: TRBD1 (6 bases). This TCR came from a human donor in good health (CMV status not recorded). Some clones in this sample may be carry-over from other donors' samples. The CDR3 nucleotides read TGTGCCAGCAGTTCGGTGGGGGCGGACACTGAAGCTTTCTTT. Protein sequence: CASSSVGADTEAFF.